Listed below are T cell receptor beta chains from one sample, sequenced in a study of cytomegalovirus exposure and HLA in healthy donors. Sequencing was performed with immunoSEQ multiplex PCR; in TCRdb, only in-frame clones are kept and a portion is missing. The sample lists about 160,000 clones, approximately 60% occurring once. The specimen sequenced was PBMCs. Source of these receptors: a woman aged 60 to 75 in good health and CMV-seropositive. The CDR3 runs from the conserved cysteine through the conserved F or W. D genes are given only for firm matches. A clone size is listed for some rows: how often the clone was seen (once, few, many), or a class if it is expanded.

>17|.|TRBJ2-2|TRBV4-2|TRBD2
CASSQDPSGSGTGELFF
TGTGCCAGCAGCCAAGATCCAAGCGGGAGTGGGACCGGGGAGCTGTTTTTT
>16|.|TRBJ2-1|TRBV14|TRBD2
CASRPGAGGRYNEQFF
TGTGCCAGCAGACCCGGGGCGGGAGGCCGGTACAATGAGCAGTTCTTC
>8|.|TRBJ2-3|TRBV27|.
CAQDTQYF
TGTGCCCAAGATACGCAGTATTTT
>12|.|TRBJ2-1|TRBV5-1|.
CASSFSGCEQFF
TGCGCCAGCAGCTTCAGCGGCTGCGAGCAGTTCTTC
>15|.|TRBJ2-4|TRBV7-9|TRBD1
CASSLVGQGENIQYF
TGTGCCAGCAGCTTAGTCGGACAGGGGGAAAACATTCAGTACTTC
>14|.|TRBJ1-2|TRBV7-2|TRBD1
CASSLAGGAGGYTF
TGTGCCAGCAGCTTAGCAGGGGGCGCGGGCGGCTACACCTTC
>14|.|TRBJ2-7|TRBV4-1|.
CASSQGRGTYEQYF
TGCGCCAGCAGTCAAGGACGGGGGACCTACGAGCAGTACTTC
>14|.|TRBJ1-1|TRBV5-1|TRBD1
CASTPDRGRTEAFF
TGCGCCAGTACCCCGGACAGGGGGCGGACTGAAGCTTTCTTT
>13|.|TRBJ2-7|TRBV10-2|TRBD1
CASNRQGSREQYF
TGCGCCAGCAACAGACAGGGTTCTCGGGAGCAGTACTTC
>16|.|TRBJ1-4|TRBV10-3|TRBD1
CAISDGTGSSNEKLFF
TGTGCCATCAGTGATGGGACAGGGTCTTCTAATGAAAAACTGTTTTTT
>14|few|TRBJ2-5|TRBV29-1|.
CSVEFYQRQETQYF
TGCAGCGTTGAATTCTACCAGCGTCAAGAGACCCAGTACTTC
>16|.|TRBJ2-1|TRBV7-2|TRBD2
CASSLARTSGGNEQFF
TGTGCCAGCAGCTTAGCCCGGACTAGCGGGGGGAATGAGCAGTTCTTC
>13|.|TRBJ2-7|TRBV7-9|.
CASRGTNSYEQYF
TGTGCCAGCAGAGGGACAAACTCTTACGAGCAGTACTTC
>14|few|TRBJ2-3|TRBV9|TRBD2
CASSVASGTDTQYF
TGTGCCAGCAGCGTGGCTAGCGGGACAGATACGCAGTATTTT
>14|.|TRBJ1-1|TRBV6-6|.
CATHLAQMNTEAFF
TGTGCCACCCACCTGGCTCAGATGAACACTGAAGCTTTCTTT
>15|.|TRBJ1-5|TRBV9|.
CASSPSDRTYQPQHF
TGTGCCAGCAGCCCATCAGACAGGACGTATCAGCCCCAGCATTTT
>18|.|TRBJ1-1|TRBV7-2|TRBD1
CASSSMIGQALMNTEAFF
TGTGCCAGCAGCTCCATGATCGGACAGGCCCTTATGAACACTGAAGCTTTCTTT
>15|.|TRBJ2-3|TRBV7-2|TRBD2
CASSFAGGSPDTQYF
TGTGCCAGCAGCTTTGCGGGAGGGAGTCCAGATACGCAGTATTTT
>16|.|TRBJ2-3|TRBV6-1|TRBD2
CASSDRAGSSTDTQYF
TGTGCCAGCAGTGACCGAGCGGGATCTAGCACAGATACGCAGTATTTT
>14|few|TRBJ1-5|TRBV6-5|TRBD1
CASRQGARNQPQHF
TGTGCCAGCAGACAGGGGGCGCGAAATCAGCCCCAGCATTTT